The 9 T cell receptor beta chains listed next were all sequenced from one sample in a study of blood T cell repertoires in COVID-19. TCRdb's table, derived via immunoSEQ multiplex PCR, lists solely in-frame clones and lacks some. This repertoire shows a few hundred thousand clones, under 95% found once; its top ten account for roughly 20%. The specimen sequenced was PBMCs or T cells enriched from blood (not recorded which). Every receptor here comes from a woman aged 25 to 39 who had recovered from COVID-19.

Note on this clone: The sample has other DNA sequences that encode this CDR3 too. This chain links TRBV19 with TRBJ1-1; the D gene is possibly TRBD1 (5 bases). Trimming removed 0 bases from V and 3 bases from J, with 5 bases in between. The germline CDR1 and CDR2 sequences are LNHDA and SQIVND (reference sequence). This CDR3 has 13 amino acids. CDR3 sequence: CASSIDRDTEAFF. The CDR3 DNA reads as TGTGCCAGTAGTATAGACAGGGACACTGAAGCTTTCTTT.

The chain employs TRBV4-2 and TRBJ1-2, with 9 bases that match TRBD1. The CDR3 has 14 amino acids. Germline CDR1 reads LGHNA; CDR2 reads YNFKEQ. J lost 8 bases, V lost 4 bases, and 8 bases had no gene match. The CDR3 DNA reads as TGTGCCAGCAGCCTCGACAGGGGGACGCGGGGCTACACCTTC. This gives the protein CASSLDRGTRGYTF.

V and J are TRBV11-3 and TRBJ2-3, with 7 bases lining up with TRBD2. The germline CDR1 and CDR2 sequences are SGHNT and YENEEA. With 5 bases clipped from V and 2 bases from J, the junction kept 13 bases outside the gene matches. This CDR3 has 17 residues. CDR3: CASSPWSGGGNTDTQYF. DNA of the CDR3: TGTGCCAGCAGCCCGTGGTCTGGCGGGGGAAACACAGATACGCAGTATTTT.

About this clone: In the same sample, other DNA sequences code for this CDR3. V is TRBV28 and J is TRBJ1-2, with no clear D. The CDR3 loop spans 11 amino acids. Germline CDR1 MDHEN, CDR2 SYDVKM. V was pared by 3 bases and J by 8 bases, with 7 bases between. CDR3 protein: CASSFGYGYTF. CDR3 coding DNA: TGTGCCAGCAGTTTCGGGTACGGCTACACCTTC.

This clone was picked up one time. The V and J genes are TRBV7-9 and TRBJ2-1; D gene unclear. V shed 5 bases and J shed 11 bases, with 10 bases lying between them. This CDR3 is 11 amino acids long. Germline V gives CDR1 SEHNR, CDR2 FQNEAQ (reference sequence). CDR3 coding DNA: TGTGCCAGCAGCGCCCGCTCTAAGCAGTTCTTC. Its translation: CASSARSKQFF.

CDR3 sequence: CASSQSPGGNYEQYF. CDR3 nucleotides: TGTGCCAGCAGCCAATCCCCGGGGGGCAACTACGAGCAGTACTTC. The rearrangement uses TRBV3-1 (or the pseudogene TRBV3-2) and TRBJ2-7, with D perhaps matching TRBD2 (7 bases). CDR1 is LGHDT and CDR2 is YNNKEL in the germline V gene (reference sequence). V was shortened by 2 bases and J by 3 bases, with 14 bases between the two germline ends. This CDR3 is built from 15 residues.

This chain joins TRBV3-1 (or the pseudogene TRBV3-2) and TRBJ2-7, with a tentative D call TRBD2 (5 bases). Trimming stripped 1 base from V and 3 bases from J, with 10 bases between. The germline V gene encodes CDR1 LGHDT and CDR2 YNNKEL (reference sequence). This CDR3 is 14 amino acids long. CDR3 coding DNA: TGTGCCAGCAGCCAAGCCGACGGGATCTACGAGCAGTACTTC. It encodes CASSQADGIYEQYF.

The rearrangement links TRBV9 to TRBJ1-3; D remains ambiguous. In germline, CDR1 is SGDLS, CDR2 YYNGEE. V gave up 4 bases and J gave up 10 bases, with 9 bases separating them. The CDR3 consists of 11 residues. CDR3 in amino acids: CASSLAGTIYF. CDR3 DNA: TGTGCCAGCAGCTTGGCTGGTACCATATATTTT.

Turning to this clone: Other nucleotide sequences from this sample produce the same CDR3. This chain uses TRBV5-4 with TRBJ2-3, with TRBD1 identical over 8 bases. The CDR3 has 14 amino acids. V dropped 2 bases and J dropped 4; count of bases not matched to a gene: 3. Germline CDR1 SGHNT, CDR2 YYREEE (reference sequence). DNA for the CDR3: TGTGCCAGCAGCTTAGGACAGGGAGCAGATACGCAGTATTTT. Translation gives CASSLGQGADTQYF.